Each of the 11 T cell receptor beta chains below was sequenced from the same sample in a study of sequential checkpoint blockade in melanoma. Using immunoSEQ multiplex PCR, the repertoire was profiled, and TCRdb retains in-frame clones only, with some absent. The data contain some 20,000 clones, under 85% of them seen just once; the ten biggest clones take up less than 50%. Treatment in this sample: randomized to nivolumab then ipilimumab (arm A) or the reverse (arm B). The sequenced sample was CD8+ T cells sorted from blood (inferred from file names), obtained from a patient given nivolumab and ipilimumab in sequence. The receptors derive from a human donor with melanoma.

This clone was detected only a few times. The chain carries TRBV19 and TRBJ2-7; possible D gene TRBD2, 6 bases. V was cut by 3 bases and J by 1 base, with 13 bases left in between. This CDR3 spans 15 amino acids. The germline CDR1 and CDR2 sequences are LNHDA and SQIVND (reference sequence). The CDR3, as DNA: TGTGCCAGTAGTATGTCGACTAGTTCTTCCTACGAGCAGTACTTC. Its translation: CASSMSTSSSYEQYF. Complete variable domain (other parts from reference TRBV19 and TRBJ2-7): DGGITQSPKYLFRKEGQNVTLSCEQNLNHDAMYWYRQDPGQGLRLIYYSQIVNDFQKGDIAEGYSVSREKKESFPLTVTSAQKNPTAFYLCASSMSTSSSYEQYFGPGTRLTVT.

V gene TRBV28 combines with J gene TRBJ1-5; TRBD1 is a possible D gene (6 bases). CDR3 length: 13 amino acids. The V end was cut by 6 bases, the J end by 11 bases, with 17 bases between. CDR1 is MDHEN and CDR2 is SYDVKM in the germline V gene. CDR3 sequence: CASRLQGSVTQHF. CDR3 nucleotide sequence: TGTGCCAGCAGGCTACAGGGTTCCGTAACCCAGCATTTT.

Sample share makes this clone medium-sized. The rearrangement uses TRBV7-9 and TRBJ2-7; a weak D match, TRBD2 (5 bases). V was trimmed by 5 bases and J by 2 bases, leaving 7 bases between them. The CDR3 consists of 12 residues. Germline V gene lookup returns CDR1 SEHNR and CDR2 FQNEAQ (reference sequence). The CDR3 reads CASSDGTYEQYF. The CDR3 DNA follows: TGTGCCAGCAGCGACGGGACCTACGAGCAGTACTTC.

The V and J genes are TRBV6-6 and TRBJ1-1, with D possibly TRBD1 on 5 matching bases. Germline CDR1 is MNHNY and CDR2 is SVGAGI (reference sequence). The CDR3 length is 14 residues. Trimming stripped 0 bases from V and 11 bases from J, with 16 bases between. The CDR3 DNA reads as TGTGCCAGCAGTTACTCAAGGGGTGTTAGCCGGGCTTTCTTT. Translated, it gives CASSYSRGVSRAFF.

CDR3: CAWSLRLSRGYEQYF. CDR3 DNA: TGTGCCTGGAGTCTCCGCTTGAGCAGGGGGTACGAGCAGTACTTC. The chain is built from TRBV30 and TRBJ2-7, with 7 bases fitting TRBD1. The J segment lost 4 bases and the V segment lost 2 bases, leaving 11 bases of the junction unmatched. Germline CDR1 is GTSNPN and CDR2 is SVGIG (reference sequence). The CDR3 has 15 amino acids.

This clone was seen a few times. The V and J genes are TRBV4-1 and TRBJ2-7, with D maybe TRBD2 (5 bases). The CDR3 contains 17 residues. V shed 0 bases and J shed 5 bases, with 20 bases lying between them. The germline gives CDR1 MGHRA, CDR2 YSYEKL. The CDR3 DNA reads as TGCGCCAGCAGCCAAGATTACGAGAGGGTGGGTAGCCACGAGCAGTACTTC. It specifies CASSQDYERVGSHEQYF.

The rearrangement joins TRBV19 to TRBJ1-1, with D unresolved. The V gene's germline CDR1 is LNHDA and CDR2 SQIVND (reference sequence). The length of the CDR3 is 12 residues. Trimming cost V 8 bases and J 4 bases, with 11 bases left between them. The CDR3 DNA sequence: TGTGCCAGTCGACATGTGGGCACTGAAGCTTTCTTT. Its translation: CASRHVGTEAFF.

This rearrangement joins TRBV4-1 to TRBJ2-7, with 8 bases fitting TRBD1. J gave up 5 bases and V 8 bases, and 8 bases lay outside the gene matches. This CDR3 region has 13 residues. The germline CDR1 and CDR2 sequences are MGHRA and YSYEKL. The CDR3 DNA sequence: TGCGCCAGCCAGGGGGACAGGCGGGACGAGCAGTACTTC. This encodes CASQGDRRDEQYF.

The chain's CDR3 is CASSHRQGEKLFF. CDR3 coding DNA: TGTGCCAGCAGCCACAGACAGGGTGAAAAACTGTTTTTT. The gene calls are TRBV7-9 and TRBJ1-4, with 7 bases identical to TRBD1. This CDR3 has 13 amino acids. Germline V CDR1 and CDR2: SEHNR, FQNEAQ (reference sequence). Germline trimming cut 5 bases from V and 7 bases from J; bases unmatched to any gene: 4.

The genes are TRBV28 and TRBJ2-7; no clear D. The germline V gene has CDR1 MDHEN and CDR2 SYDVKM. The CDR3 sequence is 13 residues long. V was cut by 6 bases and J by 3 bases, with 12 bases left in between. The CDR3 loop reads CASRRRDGYEQYF. The CDR3 nucleotides are TGTGCCAGCAGGAGGCGAGATGGCTACGAGCAGTACTTC.

V is TRBV5-4 and J is TRBJ2-7; TRBD2 is a possible D gene (6 bases). This CDR3 is 15 amino acids long. The germline V gene has CDR1 SGHNT and CDR2 YYREEE (reference sequence). Trimming shortened V by 1 base and J by 2 bases, and 13 bases separated the two germline ends. CDR3 nucleotides: TGTGCCAGCAGCTTGTCCCGCGGGGATACCTACGAGCAGTACTTC. As protein: CASSLSRGDTYEQYF.